Described below is a single T cell receptor (beta chain) sequence and its context. No antigen is known for it. No qualities accompany the bases; no much larger clone lies one base away. The data were obtained in a study of blood T cell repertoires in COVID-19 (dated by TCRdb to about 2020). Regarding the research as a whole: Samples from collaborators originated in the United States, Italy and Spain and spanned both the acute and convalescent phases of COVID-19. The material from the prospective study consisted of cDNA or gDNA derived from T cells, B-cell-depleted T cells, or PBMCs. A de-identified subject ID, COVID-19 status, age in years and sex were almost always included in the sample metadata. A freely available public database, intended as a resource for researchers studying the immune response to SARS-CoV-2, is where the repertoires were released. The dataset comprised deeply sampled blood TCRbeta repertoires from subjects exposed to, actively infected with, or recovered from COVID-19. Samples came from the ongoing ImmuneRACE study (first 160 participants) plus 1,254 subjects from 6 global collaborators. HLA class I and class II types, where available, came from metadata supplied by the sample provider rather than from assay-based typing. Overall study outcomes, separate from this receptor: Clinical and demographic metadata were provided uncurated, with the amount varying by source and participant.

TCRbeta CDR3 regions were amplified from genomic DNA by means of the immunoSEQ Assay, a bias-controlled multiplex PCR. The source study handled its data this way. Within the assay, amplification of reference gene primers was used to estimate how many nucleated cells each sample contained. Sequence reads were collapsed and filtered to measure the absolute abundance of every unique TCRbeta CDR3 rearrangement. For each sample, productive Simpson clonality was calculated by taking the square root of Simpson's diversity index across productive rearrangements. As stored in TCRdb, this immuneACCESS dataset retains in-frame rearrangements with V and J assigned. A fraction of the clones does not appear; measured against another copy, unresolved V genes explain less than half of the discrepancy, and the remainder lacks a known reason. V and J calls and clone size are as listed in that table; D and trimming were resolved from the DNA. The table for this sample lists roughly 200,000 clones; approximately 85% of them were counted only once. Roughly 3% of the sample lies in the top ten.

From the cysteine up to the phenylalanine, the CDR3 has a length of 14 residues. CDR3 DNA is the only sequence kept; it has 42 bases, read in frame from the first base. CDR1 is given as SGHTA and CDR2 as FQGTGA, both from the germline V gene. V loses 4 bases at its end and J loses 4 bases; junction bases beyond the gene matches: 1. Each collaborating institution followed its own protocols to collect whole blood in K2EDTA tubes. Collaborator samples were shipped for TCRbeta analysis as frozen whole blood, isolated PBMCs, or DNA extracted from either sample type. The sample comprised peripheral blood. This receptor chain uses TRBV7-3 and TRBJ2-3, with 11 central nucleotides matching TRBD1. The origin of this receptor is a man aged 60 to 75 with acute or convalescent COVID-19. The DNA reads as follows: TGTGCCAGCAGCTCGGGACAGGGGGCAGATACGCAGTATTTT. Translated, it gives CASSSGQGADTQYF.